This TCR beta chain derives from a study of CD8 T cells in Susac syndrome. The length of the CDR3 is 16 residues. CDR1 is SGHDT, CDR2 YYEEEE, per germline. V was clipped by 4 bases and J by 2 bases, with 16 bases between them. CD8+ and CD4+ T cells from blood underwent TCR beta sequencing, which was carried out in a high-throughput format. Random hexamers primed reverse transcription of about 0.45 to 1 ug RNA. Amplification of TCR beta CDR3 spanned 54 Vbeta and 13 Jbeta via immunoSEQ multiplex PCR. A single record per CDR3 protein comes from TCRdb applying MiXCR to the immunoSEQ multiplex PCR reads. The profile covers some 120,000 distinct CDR3 sequences, with roughly 94% appearing a single time and around 0.12% taken by the ten largest.

This sequence was found in a human donor with multiple sclerosis. Material for sequencing was CD4+ T cells from PBMCs. The chain links TRBV5-6 to TRBJ1-5, with D tentatively TRBD1 (6 bases). The DNA for the CDR3 is TGTGCCAGCAGCATGGGGGCCGGGGTCGGCAATCAGCCCCAGCATTTT. Protein sequence: CASSMGAGVGNQPQHF.